The present entry profiles one T cell receptor beta chain with its context. Its antigen remains undetermined. One end of the junction is discordant with germline, which a read error may explain. The CDR3 starts with the cysteine, ends with the phenylalanine, and has 13 residues. The read is trimmed to its CDR3 DNA, 39 bases read in frame from base 1. CDR1 KGHSH and CDR2 LQKENI are derived from the germline V gene. The record originates from a study of T cell repertoires in cytomegalovirus infection (dated by TCRdb to the late 2010s). About the study as a whole: The HLA type of each donor mattered for the analysis, because public TCR beta signatures pointed to carriage of CMV infection along with the matching HLA type.

The full study reports these points: Cumulative frequency of public TCR beta family members discriminated carriers of CMV infection plus the relevant HLA type in this cohort and an independent approximately 370-donor cohort. The ex vivo response was dominated by HLA-C-restricted CMV-specific TCR beta clonotypes, which also provided the single most frequent clonotype in two of eight donors.

The sequencer listed for this sample is Illumina HiSeq 1500. Starting from the raw public reads, TCRdb applied fastp trimming at Q25, assembled clones with MiXCR and retained in-frame beta chains. Rows matching on CDR3 protein sequence are summarized as one entry with the most common DNA and genes. The sample table records some 400,000 distinct CDR3 sequences; roughly 18% of these occur just once. Jointly, the top ten make up around 8.6% of the sample. The specimen was PBMCs. The rearranged chain carries TRBV18 and TRBJ1-1, and perhaps TRBD1 as D gene, on 5 matching bases. The source of this sequence is a human donor in good health (CMV status not recorded). Some clones in this sample may be carry-over from other donors' samples. CDR3 loop: CASSPLGVPDAFF. The sequenced DNA is TGTGCCAGCTCACCACTGGGGGTACCTGATGCTTTCTTT.